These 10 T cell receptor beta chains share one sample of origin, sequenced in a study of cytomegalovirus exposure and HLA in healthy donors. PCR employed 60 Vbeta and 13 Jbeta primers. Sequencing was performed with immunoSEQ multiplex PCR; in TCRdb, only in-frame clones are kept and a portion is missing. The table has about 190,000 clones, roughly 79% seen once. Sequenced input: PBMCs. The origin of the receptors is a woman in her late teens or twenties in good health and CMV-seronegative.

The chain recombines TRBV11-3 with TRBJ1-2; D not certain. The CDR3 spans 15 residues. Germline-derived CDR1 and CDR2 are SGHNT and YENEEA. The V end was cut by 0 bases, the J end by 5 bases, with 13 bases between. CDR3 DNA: TGTGCCAGCAGCTTAGAGCAGATTTATTCGTATGGCTACACCTTC. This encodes CASSLEQIYSYGYTF.

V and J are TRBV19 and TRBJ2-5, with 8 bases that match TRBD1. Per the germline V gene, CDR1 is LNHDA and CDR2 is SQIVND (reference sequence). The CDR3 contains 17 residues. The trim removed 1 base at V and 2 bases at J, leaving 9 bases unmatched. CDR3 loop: CASSIAKPGTGQETQYF. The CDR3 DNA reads TGTGCCAGTAGTATAGCGAAACCCGGGACAGGACAAGAGACCCAGTACTTC. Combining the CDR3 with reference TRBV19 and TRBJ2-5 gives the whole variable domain DGGITQSPKYLFRKEGQNVTLSCEQNLNHDAMYWYRQDPGQGLRLIYYSQIVNDFQKGDIAEGYSVSREKKESFPLTVTSAQKNPTAFYLCASSIAKPGTGQETQYFGPGTRLLVL.

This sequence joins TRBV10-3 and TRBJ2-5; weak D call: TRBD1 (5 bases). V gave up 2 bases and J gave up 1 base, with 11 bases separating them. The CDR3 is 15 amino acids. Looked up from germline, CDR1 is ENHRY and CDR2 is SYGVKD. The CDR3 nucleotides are TGTGCCATCAGTGAGAGGGCAGGGATCCAAGAGACCCAGTACTTC. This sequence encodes CAISERAGIQETQYF.

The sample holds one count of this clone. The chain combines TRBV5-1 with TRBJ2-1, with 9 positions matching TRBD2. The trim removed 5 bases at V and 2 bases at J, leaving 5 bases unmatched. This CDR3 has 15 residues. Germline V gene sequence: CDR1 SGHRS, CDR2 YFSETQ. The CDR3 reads CASSLSGGTYNEQFF. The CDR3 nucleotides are TGCGCCAGCAGTCTAAGCGGGGGGACCTACAATGAGCAGTTCTTC.

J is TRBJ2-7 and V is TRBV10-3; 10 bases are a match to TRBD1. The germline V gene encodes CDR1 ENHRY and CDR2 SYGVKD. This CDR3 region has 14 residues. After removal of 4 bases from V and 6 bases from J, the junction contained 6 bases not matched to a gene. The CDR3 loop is CAISAGTGVGEQYF. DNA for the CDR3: TGTGCCATCAGTGCGGGGACAGGGGTTGGCGAGCAGTACTTC.

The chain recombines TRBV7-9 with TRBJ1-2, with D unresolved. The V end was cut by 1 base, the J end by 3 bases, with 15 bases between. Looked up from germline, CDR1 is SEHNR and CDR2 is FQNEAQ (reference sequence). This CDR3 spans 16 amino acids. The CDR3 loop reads CASSLEPIREDYGYTF. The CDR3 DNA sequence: TGTGCCAGCAGCTTAGAGCCGATACGAGAGGACTATGGCTACACCTTC. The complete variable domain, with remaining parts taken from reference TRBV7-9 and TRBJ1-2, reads DTGVSQNPRHKITKRGQNVTFRCDPISEHNRLYWYRQTLGQGPEFLTYFQNEAQLEKSRLLSDRFSAERPKGSFSTLEIQRTEQGDSAMYLCASSLEPIREDYGYTFGSGTRLTVV.

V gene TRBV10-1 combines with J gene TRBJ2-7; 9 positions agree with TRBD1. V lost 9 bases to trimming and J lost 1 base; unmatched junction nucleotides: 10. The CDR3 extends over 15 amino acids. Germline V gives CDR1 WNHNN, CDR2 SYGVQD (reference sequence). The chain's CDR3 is CASSTGTGTSYEQYF. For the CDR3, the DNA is TGCGCCAGTTCGACCGGGACAGGGACTTCCTACGAGCAGTACTTC.

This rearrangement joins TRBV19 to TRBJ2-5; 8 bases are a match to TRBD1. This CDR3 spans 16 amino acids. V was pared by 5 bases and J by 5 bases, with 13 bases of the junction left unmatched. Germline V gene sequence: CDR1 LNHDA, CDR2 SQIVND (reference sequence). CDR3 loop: CASSPQRTGYVETQYF. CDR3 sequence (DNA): TGTGCCAGTAGTCCCCAACGGACAGGGTACGTGGAGACCCAGTACTTC. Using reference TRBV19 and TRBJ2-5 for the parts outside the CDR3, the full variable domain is DGGITQSPKYLFRKEGQNVTLSCEQNLNHDAMYWYRQDPGQGLRLIYYSQIVNDFQKGDIAEGYSVSREKKESFPLTVTSAQKNPTAFYLCASSPQRTGYVETQYFGPGTRLLVL.

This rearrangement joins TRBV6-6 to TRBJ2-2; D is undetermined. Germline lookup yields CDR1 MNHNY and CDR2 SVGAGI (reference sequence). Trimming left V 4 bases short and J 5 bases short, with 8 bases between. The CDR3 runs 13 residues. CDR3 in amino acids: CASSSPGTGELFF. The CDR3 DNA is TGTGCCAGCAGTTCCCCCGGGACCGGGGAGCTGTTTTTT.

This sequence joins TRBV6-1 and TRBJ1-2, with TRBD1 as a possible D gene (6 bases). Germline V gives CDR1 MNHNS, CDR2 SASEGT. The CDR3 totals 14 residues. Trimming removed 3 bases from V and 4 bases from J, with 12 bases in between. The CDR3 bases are TGTGCCAGCAGTGATAGGGGGGGGTCCTATGGCTACACCTTC. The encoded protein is CASSDRGGSYGYTF.